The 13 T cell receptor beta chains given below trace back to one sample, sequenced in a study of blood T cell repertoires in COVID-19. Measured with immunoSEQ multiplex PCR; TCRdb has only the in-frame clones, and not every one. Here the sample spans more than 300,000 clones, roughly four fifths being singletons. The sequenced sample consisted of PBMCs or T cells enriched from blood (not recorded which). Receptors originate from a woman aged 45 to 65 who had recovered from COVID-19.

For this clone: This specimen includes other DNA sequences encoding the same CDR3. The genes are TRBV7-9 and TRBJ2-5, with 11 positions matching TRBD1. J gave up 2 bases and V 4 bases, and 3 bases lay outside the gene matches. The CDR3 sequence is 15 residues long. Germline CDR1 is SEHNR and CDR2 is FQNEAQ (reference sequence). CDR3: CASSSGQGGQETQYF. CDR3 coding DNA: TGTGCCAGCAGCTCGGGACAGGGGGGACAAGAGACCCAGTACTTC.

The CDR3: CAWSARGGNTEAFF. CDR3 DNA sequence: TGTGCCTGGAGTGCCAGGGGTGGGAACACTGAAGCTTTCTTT. The chain carries TRBV30 and TRBJ1-1; D might be TRBD1 (6 bases). The V gene's germline CDR1 is GTSNPN and CDR2 SVGIG (reference sequence). The V gene lost 1 base and the J gene lost 1 base, with 10 bases spanning the gap. The CDR3 spans 14 residues.

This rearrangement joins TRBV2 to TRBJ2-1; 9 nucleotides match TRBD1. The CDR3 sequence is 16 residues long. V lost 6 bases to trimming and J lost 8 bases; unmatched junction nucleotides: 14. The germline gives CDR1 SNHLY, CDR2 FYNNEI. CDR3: CASSRLMGQGVDEQFF. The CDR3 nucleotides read TGTGCCAGCAGCCGACTGATGGGACAGGGAGTCGATGAGCAGTTCTTC.

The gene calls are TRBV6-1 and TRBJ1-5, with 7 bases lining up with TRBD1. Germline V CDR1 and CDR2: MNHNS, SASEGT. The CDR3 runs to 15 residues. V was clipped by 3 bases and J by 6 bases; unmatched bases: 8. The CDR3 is CASSEPTGMGQPQHF. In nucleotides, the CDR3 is TGTGCCAGCAGTGAGCCGACAGGGATGGGTCAGCCCCAGCATTTT.

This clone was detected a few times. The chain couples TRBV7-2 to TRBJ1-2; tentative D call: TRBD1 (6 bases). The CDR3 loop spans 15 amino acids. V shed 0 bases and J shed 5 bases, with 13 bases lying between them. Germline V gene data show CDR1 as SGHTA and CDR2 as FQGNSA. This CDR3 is CASSLARGAGYGYTF. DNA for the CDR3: TGTGCCAGCAGCTTAGCGCGGGGGGCGGGGTATGGCTACACCTTC.

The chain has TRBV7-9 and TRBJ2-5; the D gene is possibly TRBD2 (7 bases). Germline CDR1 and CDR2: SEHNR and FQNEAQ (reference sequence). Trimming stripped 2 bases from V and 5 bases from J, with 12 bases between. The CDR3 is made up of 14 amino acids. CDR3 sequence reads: CASSLWGGQETQYF. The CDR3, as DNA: TGTGCCAGCAGCTTATGGGGGGGGCAGGAGACCCAGTACTTC.

CDR3 nucleotide sequence: TGTGCCAGCAGCTCCTACATGGGGCGGACGGGGGGCGCTGACTATGGCTACACCTTC. It translates to CASSSYMGRTGGADYGYTF. The chain recombines TRBV11-2 with TRBJ1-2; D is perhaps TRBD1 (6 bases). This CDR3 is built from 19 residues. Between the trimmed V and J ends, which lost 4 bases and 3 bases, there was a span of 27 bases. Germline V gene sequence: CDR1 SGHAT, CDR2 FQNNGV.

The CDR3 spells CASSGDRGYTGELFF. CDR3 in DNA: TGTGCCAGCAGCGGAGACAGGGGGTACACCGGGGAGCTGTTTTTT. This chain links TRBV2 with TRBJ2-2; 9 bases align to TRBD1. The CDR3 is made up of 15 amino acids. J was trimmed by 3 bases and V by 6 bases; bases with no gene match: 5. Germline V gene lookup returns CDR1 SNHLY and CDR2 FYNNEI.

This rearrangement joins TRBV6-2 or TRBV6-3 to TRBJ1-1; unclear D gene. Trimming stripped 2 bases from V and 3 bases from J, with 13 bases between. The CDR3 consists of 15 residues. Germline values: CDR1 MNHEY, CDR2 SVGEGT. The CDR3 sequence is CASSYGLLGDTEAFF. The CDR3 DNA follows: TGTGCCAGCAGTTACGGGCTCCTCGGGGACACTGAAGCTTTCTTT.

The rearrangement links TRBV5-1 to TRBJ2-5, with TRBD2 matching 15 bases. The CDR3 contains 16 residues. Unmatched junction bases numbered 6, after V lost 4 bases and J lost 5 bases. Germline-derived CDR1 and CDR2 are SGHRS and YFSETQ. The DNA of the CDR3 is TGCGCCAGCAGCGTGGGACTAGCGGGAGGCGGGGAGACCCAGTACTTC. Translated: CASSVGLAGGGETQYF.

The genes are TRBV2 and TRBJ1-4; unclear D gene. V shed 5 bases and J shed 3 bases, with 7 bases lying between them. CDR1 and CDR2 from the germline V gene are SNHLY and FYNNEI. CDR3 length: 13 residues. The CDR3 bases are TGTGCCAGCAGTCCAACTCCTAATGAAAAACTGTTTTTT. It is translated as CASSPTPNEKLFF.

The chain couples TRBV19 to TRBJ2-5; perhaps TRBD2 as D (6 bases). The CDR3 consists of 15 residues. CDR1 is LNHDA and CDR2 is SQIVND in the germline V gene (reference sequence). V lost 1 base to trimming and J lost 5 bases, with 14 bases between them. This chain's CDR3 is CASSIGRGLGETQYF. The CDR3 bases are TGTGCCAGTAGTATAGGGCGGGGCCTGGGGGAGACCCAGTACTTC.

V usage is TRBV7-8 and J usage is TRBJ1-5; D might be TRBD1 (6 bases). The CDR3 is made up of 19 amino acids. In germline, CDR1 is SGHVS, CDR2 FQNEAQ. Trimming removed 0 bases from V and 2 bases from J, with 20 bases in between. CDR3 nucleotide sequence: TGTGCCAGCAGCTTAGCGTCGCGAGACAGGACCTGGGGCAATCAGCCCCAGCATTTT. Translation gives CASSLASRDRTWGNQPQHF.